Listed here are 4 T cell receptor beta chains from one sample, sequenced in a study of cytomegalovirus exposure and HLA in healthy donors. The PCR contained 60 Vbeta and 13 Jbeta primers. Assay used: immunoSEQ multiplex PCR; TCRdb lists only in-frame clones, some missing. The profile shows roughly 180,000 clones, approximately 80% of them singletons. The sample comprised PBMCs. Source of these receptors: a girl aged 10 to 17 in good health and CMV-seropositive.

The V gene is TRBV5-6, the J gene TRBJ2-7, with D perhaps TRBD2 (6 bases). V was clipped by 0 bases and J by 0 bases, with 13 bases between them. Germline V lookup: CDR1 SGHDT, CDR2 YYEEEE. The CDR3 loop spans 16 amino acids. The CDR3 DNA follows: TGTGCCAGCAGCTTGGGCCTCAGCGGGTCCTCCTACGAGCAGTACTTC. It encodes CASSLGLSGSSYEQYF.

This chain uses TRBV18 with TRBJ1-1; 9 bases fit TRBD1. Germline V lookup: CDR1 KGHSH, CDR2 LQKENI. CDR3 length equals 15 residues. V trimming: 2 bases; J trimming: 5 bases; junction bases outside the gene matches: 6. The CDR3 sequence is CASSPAGQGRTEAFF. The CDR3 DNA reads TGTGCCAGCTCACCAGCGGGACAGGGAAGAACTGAAGCTTTCTTT.

In DNA form, the CDR3 reads TGTGCCAGCAGTTTGAAGGACAGGGGCTCCTACAATGAGCAGTTCTTC. Translating it yields CASSLKDRGSYNEQFF. V is TRBV27 and J is TRBJ2-1, with 9 bases identical to TRBD1. Trimming removed 3 bases from V and 0 bases from J; junction bases left unmatched: 3. In germline, CDR1 is MNHEY, CDR2 SMNVEV (reference sequence). This CDR3 is 16 amino acids long.

V is TRBV30 and J is TRBJ1-1; D is undetermined. V lost 2 bases, J lost 1 base, and 8 bases lay in between. The germline V gene has CDR1 GTSNPN and CDR2 SVGIG (reference sequence). The CDR3 has 13 amino acids. The CDR3 loop reads CAWSSQKNTEAFF. The CDR3 nucleotides are TGTGCCTGGAGTTCACAGAAGAACACTGAAGCTTTCTTT.